This T cell receptor beta chain stems from a study of blood T cell repertoires in COVID-19. Study summary: Samples representing acute and convalescent COVID-19 were sourced from the United States, Italy and Spain. The cDNA or gDNA used as material had been derived from T cells, B-cell-depleted T cells, or PBMCs.

This CDR3 has 14 residues. Germline CDR1 LNHDA, CDR2 SQIVND (reference sequence). V lost 3 bases to trimming and J lost 4 bases; unmatched junction nucleotides: 2. This clone was counted only a few times. In the original processing: Amplified reference gene primers provided the basis for estimating nucleated cell counts. TCRdb's table, derived via immunoSEQ multiplex PCR, lists solely in-frame clones and lacks some. V and J calls and clone size are those listed in that table; D and trimming were worked out from the DNA. The profile shows over 95,000 clones, about 88% of them singletons. This sequence joins TRBV19 and TRBJ2-2; 7 bases are shared with TRBD1. This clonotype originated in a woman in her 70s who had recovered from COVID-19. Specimen: peripheral blood. DNA of the CDR3: TGTGCCAGTAGTATGGACAGGAGCACCGGGGAGCTGTTTTTT. Its protein product is CASSMDRSTGELFF. The full variable domain, rest sourced from reference TRBV19 and TRBJ2-2, is DGGITQSPKYLFRKEGQNVTLSCEQNLNHDAMYWYRQDPGQGLRLIYYSQIVNDFQKGDIAEGYSVSREKKESFPLTVTSAQKNPTAFYLCASSMDRSTGELFFGEGSRLTVL.